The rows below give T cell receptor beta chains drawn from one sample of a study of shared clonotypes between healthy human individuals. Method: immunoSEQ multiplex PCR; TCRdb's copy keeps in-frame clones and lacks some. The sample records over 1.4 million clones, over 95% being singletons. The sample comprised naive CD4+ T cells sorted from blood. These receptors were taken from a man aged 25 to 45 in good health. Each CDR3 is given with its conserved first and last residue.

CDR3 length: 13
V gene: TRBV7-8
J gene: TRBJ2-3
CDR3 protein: CASKGGRANTQYF

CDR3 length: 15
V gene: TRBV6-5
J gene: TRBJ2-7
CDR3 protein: CASRRWAESSYEQYF

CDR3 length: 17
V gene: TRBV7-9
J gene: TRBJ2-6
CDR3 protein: CASSSTPRGTGANVLTF

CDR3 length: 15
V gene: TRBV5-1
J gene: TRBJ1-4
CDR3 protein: CASSFGQRSNEKLFF

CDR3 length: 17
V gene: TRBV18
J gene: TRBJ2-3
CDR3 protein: CASSPSGLAGELNTQYF

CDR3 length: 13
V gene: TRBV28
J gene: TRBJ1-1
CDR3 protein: CASSSPQNTEAFF

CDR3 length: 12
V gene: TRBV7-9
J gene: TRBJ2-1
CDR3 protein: CASDGTNNEQFF

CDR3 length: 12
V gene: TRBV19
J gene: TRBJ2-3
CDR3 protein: CASSNQRNTQYF

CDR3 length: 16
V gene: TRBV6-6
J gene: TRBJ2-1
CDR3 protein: CASSYSGLAGYNEQFF

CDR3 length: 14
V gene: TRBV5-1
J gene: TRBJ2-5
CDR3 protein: CASSLVPGQETQYF

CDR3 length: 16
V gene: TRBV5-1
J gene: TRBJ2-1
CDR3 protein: CASSEQLAGKLDEQFF

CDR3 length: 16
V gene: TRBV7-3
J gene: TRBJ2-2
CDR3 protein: CASSTLESLNTGELFF

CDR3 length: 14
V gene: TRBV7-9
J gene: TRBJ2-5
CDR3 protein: CASSRKLAQETQYF

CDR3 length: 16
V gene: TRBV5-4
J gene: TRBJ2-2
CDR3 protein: CASTDRPDRDTGELFF

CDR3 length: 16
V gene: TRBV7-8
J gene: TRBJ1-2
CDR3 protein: CASSLVGGPGAVGYTF

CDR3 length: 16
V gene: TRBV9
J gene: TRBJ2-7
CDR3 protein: CASSIRASGVSYEQYF

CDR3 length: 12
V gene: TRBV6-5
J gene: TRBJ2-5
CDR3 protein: CASSYGQETQYF

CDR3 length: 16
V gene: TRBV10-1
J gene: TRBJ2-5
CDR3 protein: CASSDILAGVVETQYF

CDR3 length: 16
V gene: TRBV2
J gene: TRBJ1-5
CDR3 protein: CASSEAIGNRNQPQHF

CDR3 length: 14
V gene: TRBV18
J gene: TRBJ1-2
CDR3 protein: CASSPGKQTYGYTF

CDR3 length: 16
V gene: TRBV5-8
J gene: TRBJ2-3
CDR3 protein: CASSLLGGWGTDTQYF

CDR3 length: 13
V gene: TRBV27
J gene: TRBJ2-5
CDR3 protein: CASSWDRVETQYF

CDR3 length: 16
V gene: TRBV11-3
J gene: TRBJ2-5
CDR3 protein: CASSSSGTSSQETQYF

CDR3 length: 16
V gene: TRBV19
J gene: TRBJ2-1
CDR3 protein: CASSGRLAGGYNEQFF

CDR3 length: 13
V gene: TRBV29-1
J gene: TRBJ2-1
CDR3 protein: CSVRTGGNNEQFF

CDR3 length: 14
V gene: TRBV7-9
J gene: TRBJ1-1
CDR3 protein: CASSLVGGNTEAFF

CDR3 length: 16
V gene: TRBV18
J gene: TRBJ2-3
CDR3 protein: CASSPSGTANTDTQYF

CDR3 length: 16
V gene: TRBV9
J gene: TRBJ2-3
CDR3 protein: CASSPGTSSYTDTQYF

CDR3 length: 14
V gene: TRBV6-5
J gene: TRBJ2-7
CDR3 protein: CASIGGGSRYEQYF

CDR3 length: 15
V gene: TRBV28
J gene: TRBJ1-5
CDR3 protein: CASSLNRMSNQPQHF

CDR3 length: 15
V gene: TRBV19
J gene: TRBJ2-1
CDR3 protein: CASSIRLASYNEQFF

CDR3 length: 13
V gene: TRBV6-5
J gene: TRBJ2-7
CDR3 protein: CASSELASYEQYF

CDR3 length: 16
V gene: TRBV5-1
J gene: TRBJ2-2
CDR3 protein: CASSFGLAGNTGELFF

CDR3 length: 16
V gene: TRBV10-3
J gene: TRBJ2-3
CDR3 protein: CAISDLAGSSTDTQYF

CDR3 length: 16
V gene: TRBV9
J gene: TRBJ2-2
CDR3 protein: CASSQAGGPNTGELFF

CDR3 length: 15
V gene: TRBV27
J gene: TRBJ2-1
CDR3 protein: CASDKGRALGNEQFF

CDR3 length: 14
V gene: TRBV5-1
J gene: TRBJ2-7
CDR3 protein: CASSNRTGFYEQYF

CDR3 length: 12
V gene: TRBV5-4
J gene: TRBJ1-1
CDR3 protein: CASSPGGTEAFF

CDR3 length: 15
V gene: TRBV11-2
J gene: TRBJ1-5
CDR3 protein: CASSLDGGVNQPQHF

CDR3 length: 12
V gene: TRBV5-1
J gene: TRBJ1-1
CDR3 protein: CASSLQNTEAFF

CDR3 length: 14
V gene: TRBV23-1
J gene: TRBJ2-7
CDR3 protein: CASSQSDAGRQQYF

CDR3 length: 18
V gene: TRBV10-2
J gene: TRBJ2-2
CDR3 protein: CASSEPRLAGALSGELFF

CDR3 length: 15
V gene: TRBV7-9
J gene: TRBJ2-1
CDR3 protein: CASSLDGSGSNEQFF

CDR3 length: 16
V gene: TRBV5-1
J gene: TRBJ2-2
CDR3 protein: CASSLASDRLTGELFF

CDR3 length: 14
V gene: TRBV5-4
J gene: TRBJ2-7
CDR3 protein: CASSPGQGAYEQYF

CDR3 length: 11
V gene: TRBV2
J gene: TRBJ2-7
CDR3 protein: CASGTGEEQYF

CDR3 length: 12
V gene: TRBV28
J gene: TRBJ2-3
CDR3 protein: CASGGGTDTQYF

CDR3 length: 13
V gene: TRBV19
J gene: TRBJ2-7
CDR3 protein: CASSIKRSHEQYF

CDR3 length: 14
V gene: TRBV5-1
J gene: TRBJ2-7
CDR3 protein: CASSLGQDSYEQYF

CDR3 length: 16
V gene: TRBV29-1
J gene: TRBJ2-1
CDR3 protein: CSVDTASGVTYNEQFF